This section outlines one T cell receptor (beta chain) sequence together with its context. The CDR3 has 14 residues. Trimming pared 1 base from V and 6 bases from J, leaving 12 bases between. Germline-derived CDR1 and CDR2 are SGHVS and FQNEAQ. This sample was taken from a study of blood T cell repertoires in COVID-19. On the study more broadly: Material from acute and convalescent COVID-19 was sourced from the United States, Italy and Spain.

The age range of participants was roughly 18 to 90 years, with residence in approximately 25 US areas. Cohorts were based on clinical histories the participants reported. TCRdb's table, derived via immunoSEQ multiplex PCR, lists solely in-frame clones and lacks some. This sample has approximately 200,000 clones; 70% to 85% occur once, and the top ten carry approximately 3%. The chain couples TRBV7-8 to TRBJ1-1, with D perhaps matching TRBD1 (5 bases). The specimen was PBMCs or T cells enriched from blood (not recorded which). The TCR was taken from a woman aged 25 to 39 who had recovered from COVID-19. This chain's CDR3 is CASSLGGGGPEAFF. CDR3 coding DNA: TGTGCCAGCAGCTTAGGGGGGGGAGGCCCTGAAGCTTTCTTT. Variable domain in full (rest from reference TRBV7-8 and TRBJ1-1): GAGVSQSPRYKVAKRGQDVALRCDPISGHVSLFWYQQALGQGPEFLTYFQNEAQLDKSGLPSDRFFAERPEGSVSTLKIQRTQQEDSAVYLCASSLGGGGPEAFFGQGTRLTVV.